These 27 T cell receptor beta chains share one sample of origin, sequenced in a study of blood T cell repertoires in COVID-19. TCRdb's copy holds only in-frame clones and misses some; the assay was immunoSEQ multiplex PCR. The sample has about 220,000 clones, around 82% seen once. The sequenced sample consisted of peripheral blood. The source is a woman older than 75 with acute or convalescent COVID-19.

The rearrangement joins TRBV30 to TRBJ1-2, with D uncertain. The CDR3 sequence is 14 residues long. Germline CDR1 reads GTSNPN; CDR2 reads SVGIG (reference sequence). Trimming pared 0 bases from V and 2 bases from J, leaving 10 bases between. In nucleotides, the CDR3 is TGTGCCTGGAGTGTACTAGAGGAAAACTATGGCTACACCTTC. It yields the protein CAWSVLEENYGYTF.

V usage is TRBV20-1 and J usage is TRBJ2-1; perhaps TRBD2 as D (7 bases). Trimming shortened V by 3 bases and J by 2 bases, and 14 bases separated the two germline ends. In germline, CDR1 is DFQATT, CDR2 SNEGSKA (reference sequence). The CDR3 sequence is 15 residues long. The CDR3 nucleotides are TGCAGTGCTAGTTTCCGCGGGGGCGCCTACAATGAGCAGTTCTTC. This sequence encodes CSASFRGGAYNEQFF.

The chain has TRBV19 and TRBJ2-7, with TRBD1 matching over 11 bases. V shed 5 bases and J 5 bases; nucleotides not matched to a gene: 8. The CDR3 extends over 15 amino acids. Germline V gene sequence: CDR1 LNHDA, CDR2 SQIVND (reference sequence). DNA for the CDR3: TGTGCCAGTAGTTCGGCGGGACAGGGGGAGGACGAGCAGTACTTC. This translates into CASSSAGQGEDEQYF. The full variable domain, rest sourced from reference TRBV19 and TRBJ2-7, is DGGITQSPKYLFRKEGQNVTLSCEQNLNHDAMYWYRQDPGQGLRLIYYSQIVNDFQKGDIAEGYSVSREKKESFPLTVTSAQKNPTAFYLCASSSAGQGEDEQYFGPGTRLTVT.

The rearrangement joins TRBV15 to TRBJ2-1, with D tentatively TRBD1 (6 bases). The V end was cut by 6 bases, the J end by 7 bases, with 19 bases between. CDR3 length: 15 residues. Germline CDR1 reads LNHNV; CDR2 reads YYDKDF (reference sequence). The CDR3: CATRHPGVLRNEQFF. CDR3 DNA sequence: TGTGCCACCAGGCACCCAGGGGTTTTAAGGAATGAGCAGTTCTTC.

The chain has TRBV27 and TRBJ2-1, with 7 bases lining up with TRBD2. This CDR3 region has 16 residues. With 6 bases clipped from V and 1 base from J, the junction kept 9 bases outside the gene matches. Per germline, CDR1 MNHEY and CDR2 SMNVEV (reference sequence). The CDR3 nucleotides are TGTGCCAGCAGCCCTACCCGGGGGGAGTCCTACAATGAGCAGTTCTTC. Protein product: CASSPTRGESYNEQFF.

J is TRBJ1-5 and V is TRBV7-6; D not resolved. CDR1 and CDR2 from the germline V gene are SGHVS and FNYEAQ. Between the trimmed V and J ends, which lost 7 bases and 6 bases, there was a span of 13 bases. This CDR3 contains 13 residues. CDR3 bases: TGTGCCAGCACCGCACGGGAAGGTCAGCCCCAGCATTTT. It codes for CASTAREGQPQHF.

This clone was observed a handful of times. The CDR3 is CASSLKLTGPYGYTF. In DNA, the CDR3 is TGTGCCAGCAGTTTAAAACTTACGGGTCCCTATGGCTACACCTTC. This rearrangement joins TRBV28 to TRBJ1-2; D is unresolved. The CDR3 extends over 15 amino acids. The germline V gene encodes CDR1 MDHEN and CDR2 SYDVKM. V was trimmed by 2 bases and J by 4 bases, leaving 14 bases between them.

V is TRBV27 and J is TRBJ2-7, with 8 nucleotides matching TRBD1. The germline V gene has CDR1 MNHEY and CDR2 SMNVEV (reference sequence). The CDR3 has 17 amino acids. The V and J ends lost 2 bases and 1 base, in that order; junction bases with no gene match: 10. The CDR3 protein is CASSLTGVGQGSYEQYF. DNA for the CDR3: TGTGCCAGCAGTTTAACAGGCGTCGGACAGGGTTCCTACGAGCAGTACTTC.

The gene calls are TRBV4-3 and TRBJ1-3; 10 bases are shared with TRBD1. The CDR3 spans 18 residues. With V trimmed by 3 bases and J by 4 bases, 12 bases remained unmatched. Germline CDR1 reads LGHNA; CDR2 reads YSLEER. The CDR3 region is CASSQGGTGASAGNTIYF. CDR3 in DNA: TGCGCCAGCAGCCAGGGTGGGACAGGGGCTTCTGCGGGAAACACCATATATTTT.

The rearrangement uses TRBV19 and TRBJ1-2; D gene unclear. The V and J ends lost 3 bases and 4 bases respectively, with 12 bases between them. Germline CDR1 reads LNHDA; CDR2 reads SQIVND (reference sequence). The CDR3 sequence is 14 residues long. This chain's CDR3 is CASSIPRRGYGYTF. The CDR3 DNA is TGTGCCAGTAGTATCCCACGGCGGGGCTATGGCTACACCTTC.

The CDR3 DNA sequence: TGTGCCAGCAGCCCCGGACTGAGCACAGATACGCAGTATTTT. The encoded protein is CASSPGLSTDTQYF. The chain uses TRBV4-2 and TRBJ2-3, with D possibly being TRBD2 (5 bases). This CDR3 is 14 amino acids long. In germline, CDR1 is LGHNA, CDR2 YNFKEQ. The ends were cut back, 4 bases at V and 0 bases at J, with 8 bases in the middle.

The table lists this clone with a count of one. The J gene is TRBJ2-1, the V gene TRBV6-2 or TRBV6-3; 15 bases agree with TRBD2. V trimming: 5 bases; J trimming: 6 bases; junction bases outside the gene matches: 2. CDR3 length equals 15 residues. Germline CDR1 is MNHEY and CDR2 is SVGEGT. CDR3 nucleotide sequence: TGTGCCAGCAGTCCGGGACTAGCGGGGGGCAATGAGCAGTTCTTC. Translated, it gives CASSPGLAGGNEQFF.

The chain links TRBV9 to TRBJ2-3, with 12 bases aligning to TRBD2. The CDR3 has 18 amino acids. Germline CDR1 and CDR2: SGDLS and YYNGEE. V shed 3 bases, J shed 0 bases, and the junction held 8 bases outside the gene matches. DNA of the CDR3: TGTGCCAGCAGCGCCTTAGCTAGCGGGGGGGCTAGCACAGATACGCAGTATTTT. Protein product: CASSALASGGASTDTQYF.

The chain links TRBV5-6 to TRBJ1-2; TRBD1 is a possible D gene (5 bases). This CDR3 is 13 amino acids long. Germline CDR1 SGHDT, CDR2 YYEEEE. V was shortened by 6 bases and J by 7 bases, with 16 bases between the two germline ends. CDR3 protein: CASTLPGSGGYTF. CDR3 bases: TGTGCCAGCACGCTCCCAGGGTCTGGTGGCTACACCTTC.

The genes are TRBV4-1 and TRBJ1-1; D not resolved. Germline-derived CDR1 and CDR2 are MGHRA and YSYEKL. The CDR3 consists of 16 residues. Trimming took 5 bases from V and 4 from J, leaving 20 bases between them. CDR3 residues: CASSLSHLREGTEAFF. DNA for the CDR3: TGCGCCAGCAGCTTAAGTCACTTACGGGAGGGCACTGAAGCTTTCTTT.

V and J are TRBV10-3 and TRBJ1-2; 10 bases map to TRBD1. J lost 6 bases, V lost 4 bases, and 8 bases had no gene match. Germline-derived CDR1 and CDR2 are ENHRY and SYGVKD. The CDR3 totals 15 residues. The CDR3, as DNA: TGTGCCATCAGTGCCCTTATGACAGGGGGCGATGGCTACACCTTC. Its protein is CAISALMTGGDGYTF.

The chain links TRBV4-1 to TRBJ2-3, with a possible D match to TRBD2 (6 bases). The CDR3 consists of 18 residues. Germline CDR1 and CDR2: MGHRA and YSYEKL. V lost 4 bases to trimming and J lost 0 bases, with 20 bases between them. CDR3 nucleotides: TGCGCCAGCAGCCTACATTGGGCGCGGGGCCCCAGCACAGATACGCAGTATTTT. Residues: CASSLHWARGPSTDTQYF.

This sequence joins TRBV18 and TRBJ2-7; 10 bases align to TRBD1. The germline V gene has CDR1 KGHSH and CDR2 LQKENI. CDR3 length equals 17 residues. J was trimmed by 2 bases and V by 3 bases; bases with no gene match: 10. The CDR3: CASSPSGPGTGAYEQYF. For the CDR3, the DNA is TGTGCCAGCTCACCGTCTGGTCCCGGGACAGGGGCCTACGAGCAGTACTTC.

V usage is TRBV7-6 and J usage is TRBJ2-7; possibly TRBD2 for D (7 bases). The V gene's germline CDR1 is SGHVS and CDR2 FNYEAQ. The CDR3 is 16 amino acids. Trimming stripped 5 bases from V and 1 base from J, with 18 bases between. In DNA, the CDR3 is TGTGCCAGCAGCCCGGGGGGCCGGGTCAGATCCTACGAGCAGTACTTC. It encodes CASSPGGRVRSYEQYF.

The chain uses TRBV6-5 and TRBJ2-7; TRBD1 aligns across 9 bases. In germline, CDR1 is MNHEY, CDR2 SVGAGI. V dropped 5 bases and J dropped 5; count of bases not matched to a gene: 10. This CDR3 spans 15 amino acids. The CDR3 spells CASSKRTGDVDEQYF. The DNA of the CDR3 is TGTGCCAGCAGTAAAAGGACAGGGGATGTCGACGAGCAGTACTTC.

This sequence joins TRBV6-5 and TRBJ2-7, with D maybe TRBD2 (5 bases). Trimming took 6 bases from V and 1 from J, leaving 13 bases between them. This CDR3 spans 14 amino acids. From germline, CDR1 is MNHEY and CDR2 SVGAGI. The CDR3 sequence is CASSQTGKSYEQYF. In DNA form, the CDR3 reads TGTGCCAGCAGCCAGACGGGAAAATCCTACGAGCAGTACTTC.

The chain is built from TRBV6-4 and TRBJ2-2; 8 bases fit TRBD2. In germline, CDR1 is MRHNA, CDR2 SNTAGT. CDR3 length equals 16 residues. V lost 7 bases to trimming and J lost 0 bases; unmatched junction nucleotides: 7. The DNA of the CDR3 is TGTGCCAGCAAGAGAGTTAGCGGGACGAACACCGGGGAGCTGTTTTTT. It codes for CASKRVSGTNTGELFF.

The V call is TRBV28, the J call TRBJ1-6; D possibly corresponds to TRBD1 (5 bases). The CDR3 covers 14 residues. Germline loops: CDR1 MDHEN, CDR2 SYDVKM. With 3 bases removed from V and 9 bases from J, the gap between germline ends came to 12 bases. This CDR3 is CASSLRQGGSPLHF. The CDR3 DNA reads as TGTGCCAGCAGTTTGCGTCAGGGAGGTTCACCCCTCCACTTT.

The chain recombines TRBV11-1 with TRBJ2-7; TRBD1 matches 7 bases. The CDR3 is made up of 16 amino acids. J lost 2 bases, V lost 5 bases, and 12 bases had no gene match. Germline-derived CDR1 and CDR2 are SGHAT and FQDESV (reference sequence). CDR3 bases: TGTGCCAGCAGCGGCCCCACAGGGGCCATAACCTACGAGCAGTACTTC. This codes for CASSGPTGAITYEQYF.

The V and J genes are TRBV7-2 and TRBJ2-1; 9 nucleotides line up with TRBD2. J lost 8 bases, V lost 5 bases, and 7 bases had no gene match. The CDR3 runs 14 residues. Germline V gene lookup returns CDR1 SGHTA and CDR2 FQGNSA. The CDR3 here is CASSNRAGGYEQFF. For the CDR3, the DNA is TGTGCCAGCAGCAACCGAGCGGGGGGTTATGAGCAGTTCTTC.

The gene calls are TRBV19 and TRBJ2-5; tentatively, D is TRBD1 (5 bases). This CDR3 region has 13 residues. Between the trimmed V and J ends, which lost 3 bases and 4 bases, there was a span of 9 bases. CDR1 and CDR2 (germline): LNHDA, SQIVND (reference sequence). The CDR3 DNA follows: TGTGCCAGTAGTATCAGGGTTCGAGAGACCCAGTACTTC. Its protein product is CASSIRVRETQYF.

V and J are TRBV7-3 and TRBJ2-1, with a tentative D call TRBD2 (6 bases). This CDR3 has 14 amino acids. Germline V gives CDR1 SGHTA, CDR2 FQGTGA. Trimming took off 6 bases at V and 7 bases at J, with 16 bases between the two ends. The CDR3 DNA reads as TGTGCCAGCAGTCTTACCCCGACTAGTAATGAGCAGTTCTTC. It codes for CASSLTPTSNEQFF.